The clone carrying this T cell receptor beta chain has just one count. This CDR3 region has 13 residues. The germline V gene encodes CDR1 SGHDN and CDR2 FVKESK. V lost 3 bases and J lost 10; bases outside the gene matches: 5. Clones were sequenced by immunoSEQ multiplex PCR, and TCRdb holds only the in-frame ones, with some missing. The top ten clones hold about 7.7% of a sample with more than 200,000 clones, 80% of them seen once. The data derive from a study of blood T cell repertoires in COVID-19. Whole-study context: There were acute and convalescent COVID-19 samples, and they came from the United States, Italy and Spain. The analysed material was cDNA or gDNA that came from T cells, B-cell-depleted T cells, or PBMCs.

Adults between roughly 18 and 90 years of age took part from about two dozen US areas. Assignment of participants to cohorts was predicated upon participant-reported clinical history. The specimen sequenced was PBMCs or T cells enriched from blood (not recorded which). The receptor's source is a woman between 35 and 50 years old with acute COVID-19. The chain links TRBV14 to TRBJ2-1; 8 bases fit TRBD2. CDR3 bases: TGTGCCAGCAGCCATGTCCGGGAGGGGGAGCAGTTCTTC. The encoded protein is CASSHVREGEQFF.